This entry lists 12 T cell receptor beta chains sequenced from one sample in a study of T cell responses to AZD1222 COVID-19 vaccine. The repertoire was sequenced with immunoSEQ multiplex PCR; TCRdb's copy has only in-frame clones and lacks some. The sample yields 130,000 or so clones, about 90% seen once. The starting material was peripheral blood, obtained on day 0 of AZD1222 vaccination. These receptors were obtained from an adult in good health.

The V and J genes are TRBV30 and TRBJ1-3; 8 bases map to TRBD1. CDR3 size: 14 residues. Unmatched junction bases numbered 3, after V lost 3 bases and J lost 2 bases. CDR1 is GTSNPN, CDR2 SVGIG, per germline (reference sequence). The CDR3 DNA is TGTGCCTGGAGCCCACAGGGGGCTGGAAACACCATATATTTT. This translates into CAWSPQGAGNTIYF. Together with reference TRBV30 and TRBJ1-3, the CDR3 gives the full variable domain: SQTIHQWPATLVQPVGSPLSLECTVEGTSNPNLYWYRQAAGRGLQLLFYSVGIGQISSEVPQNLSASRPQDRQFILSSKKLLLSDSGFYLCAWSPQGAGNTIYFGEGSWLTVV.

This chain uses TRBV19 with TRBJ1-4, with D possibly being TRBD1 (5 bases). Germline values: CDR1 LNHDA, CDR2 SQIVND (reference sequence). V was clipped by 1 base and J by 8 bases, with 11 bases between them. This CDR3 has 14 amino acids. In nucleotides, the CDR3 is TGTGCCAGTAGTATAGGGCAGGGAAAGGAAAAACTGTTTTTT. It encodes CASSIGQGKEKLFF.

The chain has TRBV6-5 and TRBJ2-7; D tentatively fits TRBD1 or TRBD2 (5 bases each). The germline gives CDR1 MNHEY, CDR2 SVGAGI. V gave up 0 bases and J gave up 6 bases, with 12 bases separating them. The CDR3 extends over 14 amino acids. The CDR3 nucleotides are TGTGCCAGCAGTTACTCGAGAGGGGTGGGCGAGCAGTACTTC. It is translated as CASSYSRGVGEQYF.

This clone was seen a single time. J is TRBJ1-6 and V is TRBV11-2, with 8 bases fitting TRBD1. Germline lookup yields CDR1 SGHAT and CDR2 FQNNGV. After removal of 0 bases from V and 9 bases from J, the junction contained 4 bases not matched to a gene. The CDR3 runs 15 residues. This CDR3 is CASSLETGVFSPLHF. The CDR3 coding sequence is TGTGCCAGCAGCTTAGAGACAGGGGTTTTTTCACCCCTCCACTTT.

This chain uses TRBV27 with TRBJ1-5; unclear D gene. CDR3 size: 15 residues. Germline V CDR1 and CDR2: MNHEY, SMNVEV (reference sequence). V lost 3 bases and J lost 4, with 13 bases in between. In DNA, the CDR3 is TGTGCCAGCAGTTTCCTCAGGTCTTCAAATCAGCCCCAGCATTTT. Its translation: CASSFLRSSNQPQHF.

J is TRBJ2-7 and V is TRBV28, with 7 bases that match TRBD2. The CDR3 is 16 amino acids. Germline CDR1 and CDR2: MDHEN and SYDVKM. Unmatched junction bases numbered 14, after V lost 8 bases and J lost 1 base. The CDR3 here is CASSPGGGSRSYEQYF. The CDR3 DNA sequence: TGTGCCAGCTCCCCTGGGGGGGGATCTCGATCCTACGAGCAGTACTTC.

This sequence joins TRBV5-4 and TRBJ2-1; TRBD1 matches at 10 bases. Germline CDR1 and CDR2: SGHNT and YYREEE (reference sequence). This CDR3 has 16 amino acids. V trimming: 4 bases; J trimming: 4 bases; junction bases outside the gene matches: 8. Here the CDR3 reads CASSGSGTGEYNEQFF. CDR3 in DNA: TGTGCCAGCAGCGGCTCCGGGACAGGGGAGTACAATGAGCAGTTCTTC. Full variable domain (outside the CDR3, taken from reference TRBV5-4 and TRBJ2-1): ETGVTQSPTHLIKTRGQQVTLRCSSQSGHNTVSWYQQALGQGPQFIFQYYREEENGRGNFPPRFSGLQFPNYSSELNVNALELDDSALYLCASSGSGTGEYNEQFFGPGTRLTVL.

The chain has TRBV6-1 and TRBJ2-1, with 13 positions matching TRBD2. Germline trimming cut 2 bases from V and 10 bases from J; bases unmatched to any gene: 5. CDR1 MNHNS and CDR2 SASEGT come from the germline V gene. This CDR3 contains 15 residues. CDR3 in amino acids: CASSELGLAGEEQFF. The CDR3, as DNA: TGTGCCAGCAGTGAACTTGGACTAGCGGGAGAGGAGCAGTTCTTC.

The chain couples TRBV28 to TRBJ1-4, with no clear D. Germline assignment: CDR1 MDHEN and CDR2 SYDVKM. The CDR3 length is 12 residues. V was trimmed by 2 bases and J by 11 bases, leaving 9 bases between them. CDR3 DNA: TGTGCCAGCAGTTTACCAGCGCTGAAACTGTTTTTT. This encodes CASSLPALKLFF.

The gene calls are TRBV9 and TRBJ2-3, with a weak D call TRBD1 (6 bases). This CDR3 spans 14 amino acids. The germline V gene encodes CDR1 SGDLS and CDR2 YYNGEE. Trimming took off 3 bases at V and 0 bases at J, with 8 bases between the two ends. The CDR3 reads CASSATGSTDTQYF. CDR3 coding DNA: TGTGCCAGCAGCGCGACAGGTAGCACAGATACGCAGTATTTT.

CDR3 coding DNA: TGTGCCAGTAGTATCGACAGGGGAGGGAATCAGCCCCAGCATTTT. Translation gives CASSIDRGGNQPQHF. The rearrangement uses TRBV19 and TRBJ1-5, with 8 nucleotides matching TRBD1. The ends lost 3 bases at V and 4 bases at J; junction bases unmatched: 5. Germline V gene data show CDR1 as LNHDA and CDR2 as SQIVND (reference sequence). The CDR3 covers 15 residues.

The chain is built from TRBV18 and TRBJ1-2, with D possibly being TRBD1 (6 bases). The CDR3 is 17 residues long. From germline, CDR1 is KGHSH and CDR2 LQKENI. V lost 2 bases and J lost 2, with 18 bases in between. The CDR3 bases are TGTGCCAGCTCACCATACCGCCAACAGACAGGAAACTATGGCTACACCTTC. This codes for CASSPYRQQTGNYGYTF.